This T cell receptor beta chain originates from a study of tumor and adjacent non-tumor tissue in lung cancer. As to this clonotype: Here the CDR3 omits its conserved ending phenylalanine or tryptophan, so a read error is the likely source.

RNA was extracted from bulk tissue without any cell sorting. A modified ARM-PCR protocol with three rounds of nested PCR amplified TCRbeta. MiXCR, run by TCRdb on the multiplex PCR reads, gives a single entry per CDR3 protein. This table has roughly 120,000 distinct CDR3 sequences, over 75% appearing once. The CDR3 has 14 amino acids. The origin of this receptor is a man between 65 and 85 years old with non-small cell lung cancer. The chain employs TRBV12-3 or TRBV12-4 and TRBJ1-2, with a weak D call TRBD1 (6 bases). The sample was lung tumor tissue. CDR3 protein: CASRIQGLGYSYTS. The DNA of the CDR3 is TGTGCCAGCAGGATACAGGGTCTCGGCTATAGCTACACCTCC.